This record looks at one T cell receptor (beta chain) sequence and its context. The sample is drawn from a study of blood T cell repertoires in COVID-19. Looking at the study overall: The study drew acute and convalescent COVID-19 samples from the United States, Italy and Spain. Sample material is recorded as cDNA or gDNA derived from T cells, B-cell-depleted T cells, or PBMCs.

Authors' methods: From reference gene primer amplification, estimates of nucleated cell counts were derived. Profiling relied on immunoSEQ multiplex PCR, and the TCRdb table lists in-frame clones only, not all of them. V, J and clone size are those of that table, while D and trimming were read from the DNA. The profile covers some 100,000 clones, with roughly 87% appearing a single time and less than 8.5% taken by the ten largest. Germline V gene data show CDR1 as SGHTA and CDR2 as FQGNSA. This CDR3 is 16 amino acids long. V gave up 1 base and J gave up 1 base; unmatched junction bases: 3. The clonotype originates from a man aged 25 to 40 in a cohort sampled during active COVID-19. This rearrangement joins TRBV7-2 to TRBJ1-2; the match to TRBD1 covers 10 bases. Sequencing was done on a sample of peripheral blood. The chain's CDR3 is CASSLVGTGVNYGYTF. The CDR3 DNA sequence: TGTGCCAGCAGCTTAGTGGGGACAGGGGTTAACTATGGCTACACCTTC.